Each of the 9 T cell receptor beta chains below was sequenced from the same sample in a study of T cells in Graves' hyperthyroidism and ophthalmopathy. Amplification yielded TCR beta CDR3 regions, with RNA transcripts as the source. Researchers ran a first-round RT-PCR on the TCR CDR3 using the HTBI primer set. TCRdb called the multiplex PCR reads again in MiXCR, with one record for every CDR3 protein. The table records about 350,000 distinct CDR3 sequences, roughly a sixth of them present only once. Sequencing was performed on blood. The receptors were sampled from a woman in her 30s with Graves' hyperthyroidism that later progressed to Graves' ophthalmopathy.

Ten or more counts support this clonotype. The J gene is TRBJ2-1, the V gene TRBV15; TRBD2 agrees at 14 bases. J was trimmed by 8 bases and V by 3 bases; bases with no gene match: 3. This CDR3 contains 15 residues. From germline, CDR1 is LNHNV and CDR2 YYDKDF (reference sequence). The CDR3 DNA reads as TGTGCCACCAGCAGGGGACTAGCGGGAGATTATGAGCAGTTCTTC. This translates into CATSRGLAGDYEQFF.

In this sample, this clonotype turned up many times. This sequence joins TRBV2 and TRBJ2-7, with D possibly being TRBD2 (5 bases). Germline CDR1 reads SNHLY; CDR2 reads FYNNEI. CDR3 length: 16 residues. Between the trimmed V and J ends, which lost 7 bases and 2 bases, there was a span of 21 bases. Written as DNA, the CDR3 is TGTGCCAGCATCGGGGTTGAAATTAAGCCAACCTACGAGCAGTACTTC. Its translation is CASIGVEIKPTYEQYF.

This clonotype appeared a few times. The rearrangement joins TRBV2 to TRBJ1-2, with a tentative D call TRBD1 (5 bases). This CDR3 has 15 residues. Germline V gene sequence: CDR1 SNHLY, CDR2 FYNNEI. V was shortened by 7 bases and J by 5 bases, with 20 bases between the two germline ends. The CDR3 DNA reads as TGTGCCAGCACTGACCGGGACCTCGGAGGGTATGGCTACACCTTC. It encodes CASTDRDLGGYGYTF. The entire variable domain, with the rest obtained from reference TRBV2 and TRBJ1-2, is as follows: EPEVTQTPSHQVTQMGQEVILRCVPISNHLYFYWYRQILGQKVEFLVSFYNNEISEKSEIFDDQFSVERPDGSNFTLKIRSTKLEDSAMYFCASTDRDLGGYGYTFGSGTRLTVV.

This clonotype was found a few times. CDR3 sequence reads: CASSEVGNIVNTEAFF. In nucleotides, the CDR3 is TGTGCCAGCAGTGAAGTGGGTAACATTGTGAACACTGAAGCTTTCTTT. This chain uses TRBV6-1 with TRBJ1-1, with D uncertain. The ends were cut back, 1 base at V and 0 bases at J, with 12 bases in the middle. Germline values: CDR1 MNHNS, CDR2 SASEGT. The CDR3 has 16 amino acids.

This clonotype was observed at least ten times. DNA for the CDR3: TGTGCCAGCAGACTCGGGACGGTCTCGGACTACACCTTC. Its translation: CASRLGTVSDYTF. The J gene is TRBJ1-2, the V gene TRBV27; TRBD1 is a possible D gene (5 bases). The CDR3 length is 13 residues. Germline V gene lookup returns CDR1 MNHEY and CDR2 SMNVEV (reference sequence). Trimming pared 6 bases from V and 10 bases from J, leaving 18 bases between.

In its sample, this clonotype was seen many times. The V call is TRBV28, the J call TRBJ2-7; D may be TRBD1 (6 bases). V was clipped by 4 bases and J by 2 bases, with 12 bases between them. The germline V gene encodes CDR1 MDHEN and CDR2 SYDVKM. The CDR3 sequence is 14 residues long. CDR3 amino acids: CASSSPGVAYEQYF. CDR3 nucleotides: TGTGCCAGCAGTTCCCCAGGGGTTGCCTACGAGCAGTACTTC.

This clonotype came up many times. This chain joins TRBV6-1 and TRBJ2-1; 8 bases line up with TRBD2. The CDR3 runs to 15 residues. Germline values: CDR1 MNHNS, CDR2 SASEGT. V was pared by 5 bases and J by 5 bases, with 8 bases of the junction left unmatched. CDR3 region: CASSPGGGPDNEQFF. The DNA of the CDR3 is TGTGCCAGCAGTCCGGGCGGGGGGCCAGACAATGAGCAGTTCTTC.

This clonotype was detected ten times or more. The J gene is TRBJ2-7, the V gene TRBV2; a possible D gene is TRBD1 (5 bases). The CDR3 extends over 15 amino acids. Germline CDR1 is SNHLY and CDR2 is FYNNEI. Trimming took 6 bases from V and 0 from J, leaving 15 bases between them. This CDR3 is CASSLPPDSSYEQYF. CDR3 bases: TGTGCCAGCAGCCTGCCCCCCGACAGCTCCTACGAGCAGTACTTC. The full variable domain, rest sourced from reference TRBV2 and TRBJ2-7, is EPEVTQTPSHQVTQMGQEVILRCVPISNHLYFYWYRQILGQKVEFLVSFYNNEISEKSEIFDDQFSVERPDGSNFTLKIRSTKLEDSAMYFCASSLPPDSSYEQYFGPGTRLTVT.

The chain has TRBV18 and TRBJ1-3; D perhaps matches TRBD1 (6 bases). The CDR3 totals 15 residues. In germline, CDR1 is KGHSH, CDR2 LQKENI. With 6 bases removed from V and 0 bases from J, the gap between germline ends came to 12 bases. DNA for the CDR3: TGTGCCAGCTCCCTCGGACAGAACTCTGGAAACACCATATATTTT. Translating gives CASSLGQNSGNTIYF. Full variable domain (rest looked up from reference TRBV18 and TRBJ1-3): NAGVMQNPRHLVRRRGQEARLRCSPMKGHSHVYWYRQLPEEGLKFMVYLQKENIIDESGMPKERFSAEFPKEGPSILRIQQVVRGDSAAYFCASSLGQNSGNTIYFGEGSWLTVV.